The 16 T cell receptor beta chains below come from one sample, sequenced in a study of blood T cell repertoires in COVID-19. Method: immunoSEQ multiplex PCR; TCRdb's copy keeps in-frame clones and lacks some. This sample has some 260,000 clones; approximately 88% occur once, and the top ten carry 10%. Sequencing was carried out using peripheral blood. These receptors came from a woman aged 70-85 years with COVID-19, enrolled during active disease.

The rearrangement links TRBV3-1 (or the pseudogene TRBV3-2) to TRBJ2-3, with 9 bases that match TRBD2. V gave up 0 bases and J gave up 8 bases; unmatched junction bases: 15. This CDR3 contains 18 residues. Germline-derived CDR1 and CDR2 are LGHDT and YNNKEL (reference sequence). CDR3 protein: CASSQDGGPASGIGTQYF. CDR3 nucleotide sequence: TGTGCCAGCAGCCAAGATGGGGGGCCCGCTAGCGGGATTGGTACGCAGTATTTT.

The chain has TRBV7-2 and TRBJ1-4, with D hard to call. This CDR3 comprises 14 residues. V was clipped by 5 bases and J by 2 bases, with 9 bases between them. CDR1 is SGHTA and CDR2 is FQGNSA in the germline V gene. The CDR3 protein is CASSRVATNEKLFF. The CDR3, as DNA: TGTGCCAGCAGCCGTGTGGCTACTAATGAAAAACTGTTTTTT.

The V call is TRBV12-3 or TRBV12-4, the J call TRBJ1-2, with 7 bases lining up with TRBD1. J lost 7 bases, V lost 6 bases, and 8 bases had no gene match. The CDR3 contains 13 residues. CDR3 sequence: CASRPTGAAGYTF. The CDR3 DNA sequence: TGTGCCAGCAGGCCTACAGGGGCGGCTGGCTACACCTTC.

The chain carries TRBV18 and TRBJ1-4; no reliable D call. This CDR3 is built from 13 residues. Germline CDR1 KGHSH, CDR2 LQKENI. V was clipped by 2 bases and J by 7 bases, with 8 bases between them. In DNA, the CDR3 is TGTGCCAGCTCACCAGGGGAGGGTGAAAAACTGTTTTTT. Translating it yields CASSPGEGEKLFF.

This clone occurred once. The chain combines TRBV9 with TRBJ2-1; 7 bases match TRBD2. This CDR3 contains 16 residues. V lost 4 bases and J lost 5; bases outside the gene matches: 12. Germline loops: CDR1 SGDLS, CDR2 YYNGEE. The CDR3 sequence is CASSLTPTSAHNEQFF. In DNA, the CDR3 is TGTGCCAGCAGCCTCACCCCCACTAGCGCTCACAATGAGCAGTTCTTC.

The chain carries TRBV7-2 and TRBJ2-3; D gene ambiguous. Trimming shortened V by 3 bases and J by 0 bases, and 7 bases separated the two germline ends. This CDR3 spans 14 amino acids. Germline-derived CDR1 and CDR2 are SGHTA and FQGNSA. The CDR3 nucleotides are TGTGCCAGCAGCTTCGCGGCGAGCACAGATACGCAGTATTTT. This translates into CASSFAASTDTQYF.

This clone was detected only once. The chain is built from TRBV29-1 and TRBJ2-7; 8 bases agree with TRBD1. There are 13 residues in the CDR3. Germline V gives CDR1 SQVTM, CDR2 ANQGSEA. V shed 5 bases, J shed 4 bases, and the junction held 7 bases outside the gene matches. CDR3 sequence: CSVYQGASYEQYF. In DNA form, the CDR3 reads TGCAGCGTTTATCAGGGGGCTAGTTACGAGCAGTACTTC.

The chain recombines TRBV29-1 with TRBJ1-4, with TRBD1 matching over 9 bases. Germline V gene lookup returns CDR1 SQVTM and CDR2 ANQGSEA. Losses at the gene ends were 8 bases for V and 3 bases for J; bases not matched to a gene: 1. The CDR3 length is 12 residues. The CDR3 nucleotides are TGCAGCACAGGGGGCCCTAATGAAAAACTGTTTTTT. Its translation is CSTGGPNEKLFF.

In this sample, this clone turned up once. The genes are TRBV4-2 and TRBJ2-7, with TRBD2 identical over 10 bases. The germline V gene encodes CDR1 LGHNA and CDR2 YNFKEQ. J lost 6 bases, V lost 4 bases, and 15 bases had no gene match. CDR3 length: 17 residues. The CDR3 bases are TGTGCCAGCAGCCGGGAAGAAGGTCTAGCGGGAGCGGTCGAGCAGTACTTC. This codes for CASSREEGLAGAVEQYF.

The chain couples TRBV6-6 to TRBJ2-1, with 7 bases lining up with TRBD1. Germline V CDR1 and CDR2: MNHNY, SVGAGI (reference sequence). This CDR3 comprises 14 residues. V dropped 2 bases and J dropped 9; count of bases not matched to a gene: 7. The CDR3 region is CASSYRQGDGEQFF. In DNA form, the CDR3 reads TGTGCCAGCAGTTACAGGCAGGGGGACGGTGAGCAGTTCTTC.

In its sample, this clone was seen once. The chain employs TRBV30 and TRBJ2-3, with D possibly being TRBD1 (6 bases). In germline, CDR1 is GTSNPN, CDR2 SVGIG (reference sequence). The length of the CDR3 is 19 residues. Trimming cost V 0 bases and J 4 bases, with 26 bases left between them. CDR3 nucleotide sequence: TGTGCCTGGAGTGTACGGCCACAGGGTGTGAGTGGTTGGGCAGATACGCAGTATTTT. Translating gives CAWSVRPQGVSGWADTQYF.

In DNA form, the CDR3 reads TGTGCCAGCTTGGCGGGGAACCAAGAGACCCAGTACTTC. It yields the protein CASLAGNQETQYF. J is TRBJ2-5 and V is TRBV2; D is perhaps TRBD2 (6 bases). The germline gives CDR1 SNHLY, CDR2 FYNNEI. V was cut by 8 bases and J by 0 bases, with 10 bases left in between. The CDR3 loop spans 13 amino acids.

The chain carries TRBV14 and TRBJ1-4; no firm D call. The CDR3 is 16 amino acids. V lost 4 bases to trimming and J lost 0 bases, with 12 bases between them. The germline CDR1 and CDR2 sequences are SGHDN and FVKESK. As DNA, the CDR3 is TGTGCCAGCAGCCCTATCCAGGTTGCAACTAATGAAAAACTGTTTTTT. Translated: CASSPIQVATNEKLFF. The full variable domain, completed using reference TRBV14 and TRBJ1-4, is EAGVTQFPSHSVIEKGQTVTLRCDPISGHDNLYWYRRVMGKEIKFLLHFVKESKQDESGMPNNRFLAERTGGTYSTLKVQPAELEDSGVYFCASSPIQVATNEKLFFGSGTQLSVL.

The table lists this clone with a count of one. CDR3 sequence: CASSTRTFGEKLFF. For the CDR3, the DNA is TGTGCCAGCAGTACCCGGACATTTGGAGAAAAACTGTTTTTT. The genes are TRBV27 and TRBJ1-4, with TRBD1 as a possible D gene (5 bases). Trimming shortened V by 5 bases and J by 8 bases, and 15 bases separated the two germline ends. This CDR3 has 14 amino acids. Germline CDR1 is MNHEY and CDR2 is SMNVEV (reference sequence). The whole variable domain, filled in from reference TRBV27 and TRBJ1-4, reads EAQVTQNPRYLITVTGKKLTVTCSQNMNHEYMSWYRQDPGLGLRQIYYSMNVEVTDKGDVPEGYKVSRKEKRNFPLILESPSPNQTSLYFCASSTRTFGEKLFFGSGTQLSVL.

The chain couples TRBV6-2 or TRBV6-3 to TRBJ2-4; 12 nucleotides line up with TRBD2. V shed 2 bases and J 3 bases; nucleotides not matched to a gene: 8. The CDR3 has 18 amino acids. The germline CDR1 and CDR2 sequences are MNHEY and SVGEGT. CDR3: CASSYGLAGGIIKNIQYF. The CDR3 coding sequence is TGTGCCAGCAGTTACGGTCTAGCGGGAGGGATCATCAAAAACATTCAGTACTTC.

The chain has TRBV10-3 and TRBJ2-7, with 8 bases fitting TRBD2. This CDR3 contains 14 residues. Germline values: CDR1 ENHRY, CDR2 SYGVKD. Trimming at V came to 6 bases and at J to 3 bases, leaving 7 bases not matched to a gene. Written as DNA, the CDR3 is TGTGCCATCAGCGGGAGGCGGGGGGACTACGAGCAGTACTTC. It yields the protein CAISGRRGDYEQYF.